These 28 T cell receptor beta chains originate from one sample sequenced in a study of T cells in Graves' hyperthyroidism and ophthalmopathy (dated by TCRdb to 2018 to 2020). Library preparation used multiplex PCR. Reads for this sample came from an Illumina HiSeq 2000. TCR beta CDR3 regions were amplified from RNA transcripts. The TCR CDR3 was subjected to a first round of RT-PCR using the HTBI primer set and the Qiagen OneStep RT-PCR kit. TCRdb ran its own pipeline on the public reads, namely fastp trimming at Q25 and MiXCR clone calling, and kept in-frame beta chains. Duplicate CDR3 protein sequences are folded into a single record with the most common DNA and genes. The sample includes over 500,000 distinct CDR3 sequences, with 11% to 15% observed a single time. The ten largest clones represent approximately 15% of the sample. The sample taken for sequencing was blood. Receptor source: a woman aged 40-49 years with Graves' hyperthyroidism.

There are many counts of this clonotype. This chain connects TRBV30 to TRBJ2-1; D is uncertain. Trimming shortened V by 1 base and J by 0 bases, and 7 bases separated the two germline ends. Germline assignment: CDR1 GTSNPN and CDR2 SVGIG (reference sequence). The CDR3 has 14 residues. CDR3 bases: TGTGCCTGGAGTGAACTGAGCTCCTACAATGAGCAGTTCTTC. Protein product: CAWSELSSYNEQFF.

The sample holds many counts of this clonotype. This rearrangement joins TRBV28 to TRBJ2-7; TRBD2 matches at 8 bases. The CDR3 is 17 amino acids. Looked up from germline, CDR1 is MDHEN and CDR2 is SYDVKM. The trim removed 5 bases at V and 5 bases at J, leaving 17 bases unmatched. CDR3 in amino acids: CASSPSGLGGGPDEQYF. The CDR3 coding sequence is TGTGCCAGCAGTCCCTCGGGACTAGGAGGGGGACCTGACGAGCAGTACTTC.

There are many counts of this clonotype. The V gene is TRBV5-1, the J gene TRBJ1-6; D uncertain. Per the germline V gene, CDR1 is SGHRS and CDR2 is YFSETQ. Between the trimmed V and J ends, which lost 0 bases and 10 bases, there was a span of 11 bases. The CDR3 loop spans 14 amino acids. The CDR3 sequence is CASSLAGVGSPLHF. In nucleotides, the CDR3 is TGCGCCAGCAGCTTGGCCGGGGTAGGGTCACCCCTCCACTTT.

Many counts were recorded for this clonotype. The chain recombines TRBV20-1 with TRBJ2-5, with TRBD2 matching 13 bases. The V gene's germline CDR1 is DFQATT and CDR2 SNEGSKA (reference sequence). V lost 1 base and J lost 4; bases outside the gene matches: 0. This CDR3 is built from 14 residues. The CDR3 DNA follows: TGCAGTGCTAGAGGGACTAGCGGGGGAGAGACCCAGTACTTC. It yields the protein CSARGTSGGETQYF.

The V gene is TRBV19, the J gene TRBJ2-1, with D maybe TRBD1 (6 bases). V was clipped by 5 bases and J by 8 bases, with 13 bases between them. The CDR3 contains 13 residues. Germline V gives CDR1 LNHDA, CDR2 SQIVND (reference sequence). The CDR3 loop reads CASSWAQGYEQFF. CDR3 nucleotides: TGTGCCAGTAGTTGGGCACAGGGCTATGAGCAGTTCTTC. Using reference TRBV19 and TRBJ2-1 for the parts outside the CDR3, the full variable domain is DGGITQSPKYLFRKEGQNVTLSCEQNLNHDAMYWYRQDPGQGLRLIYYSQIVNDFQKGDIAEGYSVSREKKESFPLTVTSAQKNPTAFYLCASSWAQGYEQFFGPGTRLTVL.

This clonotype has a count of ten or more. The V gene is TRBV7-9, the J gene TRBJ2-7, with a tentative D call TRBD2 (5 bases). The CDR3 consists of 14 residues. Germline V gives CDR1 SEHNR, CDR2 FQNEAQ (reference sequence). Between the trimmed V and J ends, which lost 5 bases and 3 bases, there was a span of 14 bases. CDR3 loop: CASSTQEAFYEQYF. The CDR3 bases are TGTGCCAGCAGCACCCAGGAGGCCTTCTACGAGCAGTACTTC.

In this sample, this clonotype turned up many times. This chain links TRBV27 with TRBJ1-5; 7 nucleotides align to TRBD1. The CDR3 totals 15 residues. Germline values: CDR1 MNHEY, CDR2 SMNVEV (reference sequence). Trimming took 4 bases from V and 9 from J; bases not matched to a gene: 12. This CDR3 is CASSSLRGYLGPQHF. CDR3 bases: TGTGCCAGCAGTTCCCTCAGGGGGTACTTGGGGCCCCAGCATTTT.

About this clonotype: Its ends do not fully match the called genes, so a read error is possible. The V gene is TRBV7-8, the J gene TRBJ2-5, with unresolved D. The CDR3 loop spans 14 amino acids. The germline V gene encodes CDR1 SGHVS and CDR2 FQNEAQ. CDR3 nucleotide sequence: TGCGCCAGCAGCCGAGAGTCGTTCCAAGAGACCCAGTACTTC. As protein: CASSRESFQETQYF.

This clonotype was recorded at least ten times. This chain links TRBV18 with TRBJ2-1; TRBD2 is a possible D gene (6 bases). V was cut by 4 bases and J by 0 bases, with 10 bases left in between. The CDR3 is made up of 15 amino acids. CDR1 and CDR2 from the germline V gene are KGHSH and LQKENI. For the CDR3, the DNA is TGTGCCAGCTCACGGGACTTGGACTCCTACAATGAGCAGTTCTTC. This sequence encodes CASSRDLDSYNEQFF.

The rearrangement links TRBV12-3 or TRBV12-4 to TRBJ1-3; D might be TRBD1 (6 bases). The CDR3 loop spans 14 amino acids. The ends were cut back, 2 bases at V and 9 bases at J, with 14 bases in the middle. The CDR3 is CASSLTSARGTIYF. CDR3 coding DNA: TGTGCCAGCAGTTTAACCTCAGCCAGGGGCACCATATATTTT.

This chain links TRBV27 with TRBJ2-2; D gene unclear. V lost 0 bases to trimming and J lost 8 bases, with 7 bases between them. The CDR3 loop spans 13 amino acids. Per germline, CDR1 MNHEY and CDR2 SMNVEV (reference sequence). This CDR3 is CASSLSELGELFF. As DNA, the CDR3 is TGTGCCAGCAGTTTATCGGAGTTGGGGGAGCTGTTTTTT.

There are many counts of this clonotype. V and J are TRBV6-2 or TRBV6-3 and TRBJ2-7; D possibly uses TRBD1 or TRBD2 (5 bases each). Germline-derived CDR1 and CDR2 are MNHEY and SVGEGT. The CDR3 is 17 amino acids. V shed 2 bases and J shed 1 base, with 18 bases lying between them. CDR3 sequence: CASSYRRGAQSSYEQYF. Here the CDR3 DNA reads TGTGCCAGCAGTTACCGACGAGGGGCCCAATCTTCCTACGAGCAGTACTTC.

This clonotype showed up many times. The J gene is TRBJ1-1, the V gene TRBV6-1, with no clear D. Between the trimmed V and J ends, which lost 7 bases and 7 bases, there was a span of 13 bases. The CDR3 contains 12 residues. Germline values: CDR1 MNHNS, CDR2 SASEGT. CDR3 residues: CASIRRDYEAFF. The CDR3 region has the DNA TGTGCCAGCATTCGACGGGATTATGAAGCTTTCTTT.

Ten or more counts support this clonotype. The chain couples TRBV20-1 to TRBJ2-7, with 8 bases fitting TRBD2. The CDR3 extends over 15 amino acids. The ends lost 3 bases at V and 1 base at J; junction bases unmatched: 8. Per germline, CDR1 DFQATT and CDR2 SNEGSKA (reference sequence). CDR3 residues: CSARGAVAGSYEQYF. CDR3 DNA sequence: TGCAGTGCTAGGGGGGCGGTAGCGGGATCCTACGAGCAGTACTTC.

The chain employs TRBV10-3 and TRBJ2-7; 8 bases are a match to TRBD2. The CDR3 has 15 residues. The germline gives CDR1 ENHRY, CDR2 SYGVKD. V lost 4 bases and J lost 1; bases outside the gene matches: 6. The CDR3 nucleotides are TGTGCCATCAGTGGAAGCGGGGGACTTTCCTACGAGCAGTACTTC. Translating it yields CAISGSGGLSYEQYF.

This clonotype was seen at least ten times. The CDR3 DNA is TGTGCCAGCAGTGCTGTGGGGGGTAGCACTGAAGCTTTCTTT. Protein sequence: CASSAVGGSTEAFF. The chain has TRBV28 and TRBJ1-1; D perhaps matches TRBD1 (5 bases). From germline, CDR1 is MDHEN and CDR2 SYDVKM. Trimming stripped 5 bases from V and 4 bases from J, with 14 bases between. This CDR3 comprises 14 residues.

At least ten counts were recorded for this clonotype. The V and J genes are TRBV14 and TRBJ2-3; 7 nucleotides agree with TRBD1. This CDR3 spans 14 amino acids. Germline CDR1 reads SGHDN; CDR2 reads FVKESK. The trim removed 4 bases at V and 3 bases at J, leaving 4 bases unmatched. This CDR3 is CASSPRGWTDTQYF. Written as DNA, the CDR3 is TGTGCCAGCAGCCCCAGGGGGTGGACAGATACGCAGTATTTT.

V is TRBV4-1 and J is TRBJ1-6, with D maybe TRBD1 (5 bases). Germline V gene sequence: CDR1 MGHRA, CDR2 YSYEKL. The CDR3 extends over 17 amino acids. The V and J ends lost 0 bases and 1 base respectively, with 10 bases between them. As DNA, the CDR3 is TGCGCCAGCAGCCAAGATGGGGGGAGGTCCTATAATTCACCCCTCCACTTT. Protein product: CASSQDGGRSYNSPLHF.

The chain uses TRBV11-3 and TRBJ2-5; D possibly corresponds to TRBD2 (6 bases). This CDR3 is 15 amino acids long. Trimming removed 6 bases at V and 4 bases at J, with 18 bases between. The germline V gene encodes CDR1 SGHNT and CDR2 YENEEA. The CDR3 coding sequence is TGTGCCAGCAGTCCGCCAGCTAGCGCGGGAGAGACCCAGTACTTC. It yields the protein CASSPPASAGETQYF.

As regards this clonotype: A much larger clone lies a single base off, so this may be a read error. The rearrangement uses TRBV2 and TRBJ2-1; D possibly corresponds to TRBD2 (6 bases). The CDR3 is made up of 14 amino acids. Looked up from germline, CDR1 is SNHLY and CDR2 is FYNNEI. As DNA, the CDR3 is TGTGCCGGCAGTGTACGGCGGGAACTTAATGAGCAGTTCTTC. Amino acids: CAGSVRRELNEQFF.

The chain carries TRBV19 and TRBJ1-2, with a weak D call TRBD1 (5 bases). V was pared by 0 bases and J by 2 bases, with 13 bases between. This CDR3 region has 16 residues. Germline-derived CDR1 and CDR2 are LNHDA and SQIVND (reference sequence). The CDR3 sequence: CASSIDPGRSNYGYTF. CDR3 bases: TGTGCCAGTAGTATAGATCCGGGGCGGAGCAACTATGGCTACACCTTC. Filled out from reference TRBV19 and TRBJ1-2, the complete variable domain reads DGGITQSPKYLFRKEGQNVTLSCEQNLNHDAMYWYRQDPGQGLRLIYYSQIVNDFQKGDIAEGYSVSREKKESFPLTVTSAQKNPTAFYLCASSIDPGRSNYGYTFGSGTRLTVV.

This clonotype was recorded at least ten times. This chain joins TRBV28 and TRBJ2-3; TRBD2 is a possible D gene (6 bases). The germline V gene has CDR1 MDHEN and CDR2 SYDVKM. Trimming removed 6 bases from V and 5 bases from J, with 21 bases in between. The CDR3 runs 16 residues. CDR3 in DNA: TGTGCCAGCAGGTCTGGCGGGACCGCCCGAGGAGATACGCAGTATTTT. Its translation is CASRSGGTARGDTQYF. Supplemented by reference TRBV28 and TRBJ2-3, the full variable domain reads DVKVTQSSRYLVKRTGEKVFLECVQDMDHENMFWYRQDPGLGLRLIYFSYDVKMKEKGDIPEGYSVSREKKERFSLILESASTNQTSMYLCASRSGGTARGDTQYFGPGTRLTVL.

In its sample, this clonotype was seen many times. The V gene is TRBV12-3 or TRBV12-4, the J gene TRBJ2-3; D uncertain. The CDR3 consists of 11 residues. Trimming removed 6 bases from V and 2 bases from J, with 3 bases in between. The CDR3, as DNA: TGTGCCAGCAGGGTCACAGATACGCAGTATTTT. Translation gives CASRVTDTQYF.

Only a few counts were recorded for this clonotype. For the CDR3, the DNA is TGTGCCAGCAGTTGGGAGGACTACTCAGATACGCAGTATTTT. Translation gives CASSWEDYSDTQYF. The V and J genes are TRBV6-2 or TRBV6-3 and TRBJ2-3; TRBD2 is a possible D gene (6 bases). The CDR3 length is 14 residues. V dropped 4 bases and J dropped 4 bases, with 12 bases sitting between them. CDR1 is MNHEY, CDR2 SVGEGT, per germline.

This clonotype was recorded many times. In nucleotides, the CDR3 is TGTGCCAGCAGTTTTCAGGCAACTAATGAAAAACTGTTTTTT. Translation gives CASSFQATNEKLFF. The chain links TRBV28 to TRBJ1-4; no reliable D call. V lost 3 bases, J lost 0 bases, and 5 bases lay in between. CDR1 and CDR2 (germline): MDHEN, SYDVKM. CDR3 length: 14 residues.

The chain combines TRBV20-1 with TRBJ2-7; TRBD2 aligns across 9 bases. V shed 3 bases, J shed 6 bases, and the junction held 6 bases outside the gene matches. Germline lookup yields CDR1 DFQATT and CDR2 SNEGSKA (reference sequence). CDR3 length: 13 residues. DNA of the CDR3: TGCAGTGCTAGCTTAGCGGGAGCGGTCGAGCAGTACTTC. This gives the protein CSASLAGAVEQYF.

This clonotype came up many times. CDR3 loop: CASTYLRGETQYF. Written as DNA, the CDR3 is TGTGCCAGCACCTATTTAAGGGGAGAGACCCAGTACTTC. The chain has TRBV3-1 and TRBJ2-5; D possibly corresponds to TRBD1 (5 bases). In germline, CDR1 is LGHDT, CDR2 YNNKEL (reference sequence). V dropped 7 bases and J dropped 4 bases, with 13 bases sitting between them. The CDR3 covers 13 residues.

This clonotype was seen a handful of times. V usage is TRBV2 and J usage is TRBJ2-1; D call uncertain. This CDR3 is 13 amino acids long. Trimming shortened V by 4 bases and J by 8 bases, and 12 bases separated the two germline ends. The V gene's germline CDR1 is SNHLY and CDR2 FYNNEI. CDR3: CASSVLFGDEQFF. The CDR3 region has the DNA TGTGCCAGCAGTGTTCTCTTCGGTGATGAGCAGTTCTTC.